Described below is a single TCR beta chain sequence and its context. Its specificity is unknown. Isolated PBMC RNA provided the starting material for the TCR library. These data belong to a study of regulatory T cells in long-lasting Graves disease. Study-wide results and limits: Persistent disease exhibited a predilection for TRBV28, TRBJ1-2 and TRBJ2-5. New patients shared roughly 1,000 public clonotypes, and persistent patients shared more, with 2,741. Accuracy might have suffered from few samples.

TCRdb ran MiXCR on the reads and lists one entry per CDR3 protein. This table has 650 to 950 distinct CDR3 sequences, roughly 87% appearing once. The CDR3 sequence is 14 residues long. The V gene lost 0 bases and the J gene lost 3 bases, with 8 bases spanning the gap. Germline V gene sequence: CDR1 SGDLS, CDR2 YYNGEE. This clonotype originated in a man aged 35 to 55 with Graves disease. The chain employs TRBV9 and TRBJ2-3; D is ambiguous. The specimen comprised peripheral blood mononuclear cells (PBMCs), sampled with antithyroid drug treatment, in newly diagnosed or persistent Graves disease (not recorded which). CDR3: CASSVAKATDTQYF. The CDR3 coding sequence is TGTGCCAGCAGCGTAGCGAAGGCTACAGATACGCAGTATTTT.